These T cell receptor beta chains were read from a single sample in a study of T cells in Graves' hyperthyroidism and ophthalmopathy. A single record per CDR3 protein comes from TCRdb applying MiXCR to the multiplex PCR reads. Of hundreds of thousands of distinct CDR3 sequences in the sample, roughly 15% were seen once. What was sequenced was blood. All receptors come from a man between 18 and 35 years old with Graves' ophthalmopathy. The CDR3 runs from the conserved cysteine through the conserved F or W.

j_gene,v_gene,len,CDR3aa
TRBJ2-5,TRBV29-1,10,CSADRETQYF
TRBJ2-3,TRBV20-1,11,CSVTPGDTQYF
TRBJ1-1,TRBV28,15,CASRSGTLENTEAFF
TRBJ2-2,TRBV11-2,12,CARFANTGELFF
TRBJ2-7,TRBV4-1,15,CASSQVREGAYEQYF
TRBJ2-1,TRBV2,14,CASLAGVTKNEQFF
TRBJ2-7,TRBV2,13,CASSVGLAVEQYF
TRBJ2-5,TRBV12-5,14,CASGFGGPQETQYF
TRBJ1-1,TRBV18,13,CASSPVQGPEAFF
TRBJ2-2,TRBV7-3,14,CASSFSSSPRELFF